The clone carrying this TCR beta chain was picked up a small number of times. Its cognate antigen is unknown. Each CDR3 protein is one row after TCRdb ran MiXCR on the RT-PCR reads. This sample has hundreds of thousands of distinct CDR3 sequences, with approximately 14% found just once. These data belong to a study of response to subunit inactivated influenza vaccine. Study findings and constraints: Each seasonal influenza vaccination, the authors suggested, recruits few new T cells.

Specimen: PBMCs from blood, collected approximately 13 days after vaccination. The sequence derives from a man aged 45-65 years who received an inactivated influenza vaccine.

The CDR3 loop reads CATKGRGGSYEQYF. CDR3 in DNA: TGTGCCACCAAAGGCCGGGGAGGCTCCTACGAGCAGTACTTC. This chain joins TRBV6-1 and TRBJ2-7, with a possible D match to TRBD2 (6 bases). This CDR3 is built from 14 residues. Germline values: CDR1 MNHNS, CDR2 SASEGT. Trimming took 10 bases from V and 0 from J, leaving 16 bases between them.